This passage covers 15 T cell receptor beta chains from one sample sequenced in a study of sequential checkpoint blockade in melanoma (dated by TCRdb to the late 2010s). Library method: the immunoSEQ multiplex PCR assay. Imported from immuneACCESS, the table was reduced by TCRdb to in-frame sequences with V and J called. These copies leave out some clones; in studies compared against another copy, an unresolved V gene accounts for under half, and the cause of the remainder is not known. A total of fewer than 30,000 clones appear in this sample, 75% to 85% of them only once. 17% of the sample rests with the top ten. This specimen's treatment or condition label, interpreted: randomized to nivolumab then ipilimumab (arm A) or the reverse (arm B). This specimen was CD8+ T cells sorted from blood (inferred from file names), taken from a patient given nivolumab and ipilimumab in sequence. Every receptor here comes from a human donor with melanoma.

In its sample, this clone was seen a few times. V is TRBV6-1 and J is TRBJ2-1; the match to TRBD2 covers 13 bases. This CDR3 comprises 15 residues. Germline V lookup: CDR1 MNHNS, CDR2 SASEGT. V lost 5 bases and J lost 7; bases outside the gene matches: 5. The CDR3 bases are TGTGCCAGCAGTCTAGGGACTAGCGGGACAAATGAGCAGTTCTTC. Protein: CASSLGTSGTNEQFF.

This chain's CDR3 is CSVEIGTGGDEQYF. The CDR3 DNA reads as TGCAGCGTTGAAATTGGGACAGGGGGCGACGAGCAGTACTTC. The chain recombines TRBV29-1 with TRBJ2-7; the match to TRBD1 covers 12 bases. This CDR3 region has 14 residues. V lost 2 bases, J lost 5 bases, and 4 bases stayed unmatched. Looked up from germline, CDR1 is SQVTM and CDR2 is ANQGSEA.

The chain employs TRBV6-1 and TRBJ1-5; D gene unclear. Trimming left V 8 bases short and J 0 bases short, with 14 bases between. Per germline, CDR1 MNHNS and CDR2 SASEGT. This CDR3 spans 15 amino acids. In DNA form, the CDR3 reads TGTGCCAGCGGTACAGTAGTCGATAGCAATCAGCCCCAGCATTTT. Protein product: CASGTVVDSNQPQHF.

The V and J genes are TRBV9 and TRBJ1-1, with TRBD1 as a possible D gene (6 bases). The CDR3 consists of 14 residues. Trimming cost V 3 bases and J 4 bases, with 13 bases left between them. The germline CDR1 and CDR2 sequences are SGDLS and YYNGEE. CDR3 nucleotide sequence: TGTGCCAGCAGCGCTGGGGGCTGGGGCACTGAAGCTTTCTTT. It is translated as CASSAGGWGTEAFF.

This chain connects TRBV2 to TRBJ2-2; TRBD1 matches at 7 bases. The CDR3 contains 16 residues. V trimming: 6 bases; J trimming: 0 bases; junction bases outside the gene matches: 7. The germline V gene has CDR1 SNHLY and CDR2 FYNNEI. In DNA, the CDR3 is TGTGCCAGCAGAGACGGACAGGCCTCGAACACCGGGGAGCTGTTTTTT. Translated, it gives CASRDGQASNTGELFF.

The chain joins TRBV7-2 to TRBJ1-2; 9 bases are a match to TRBD1. This CDR3 has 15 residues. CDR1 and CDR2 (germline): SGHTA, FQGNSA. Unmatched junction bases numbered 14, after V lost 5 bases and J lost 10 bases. In DNA form, the CDR3 reads TGTGCCAGCAGCCAAGAATACCGACAGGGGGTACTCTACACCTTC. Translating it yields CASSQEYRQGVLYTF.

The J gene is TRBJ1-1, the V gene TRBV27; D is unclear. Trimming removed 0 bases from V and 3 bases from J, with 8 bases in between. The length of the CDR3 is 14 residues. CDR1 and CDR2 from the germline V gene are MNHEY and SMNVEV (reference sequence). As DNA, the CDR3 is TGTGCCAGCAGTTTATCCTCGGGTTACACTGAAGCTTTCTTT. Translation gives CASSLSSGYTEAFF.

V gene TRBV27 combines with J gene TRBJ1-1; the match to TRBD1 covers 10 bases. V lost 3 bases, J lost 7 bases, and 5 bases stayed unmatched. Germline V gives CDR1 MNHEY, CDR2 SMNVEV (reference sequence). The CDR3 runs 14 residues. The CDR3 bases are TGTGCCAGCAGTTTCCTCGGGACAGGGGATGAAGCTTTCTTT. It is translated as CASSFLGTGDEAFF.

This clone was observed a single time. The chain combines TRBV2 with TRBJ2-7; 7 bases are a match to TRBD1. Germline V gene lookup returns CDR1 SNHLY and CDR2 FYNNEI. The CDR3 contains 13 residues. V dropped 7 bases and J dropped 4; count of bases not matched to a gene: 7. CDR3 sequence (DNA): TGTGCCAGCACCCCGGGACAGACGTACGAGCAGTACTTC. It translates to CASTPGQTYEQYF.

This clone was observed once. This chain links TRBV6-5 with TRBJ1-1; D unresolved. V was trimmed by 3 bases and J by 0 bases, leaving 11 bases between them. CDR3 size: 15 residues. Per germline, CDR1 MNHEY and CDR2 SVGAGI. Written as DNA, the CDR3 is TGTGCCAGCAGTTATCTCGGGAGTCTGAACACTGAAGCTTTCTTT. It is translated as CASSYLGSLNTEAFF.

The chain is built from TRBV4-3 and TRBJ2-4; TRBD1 matches at 8 bases. CDR3 length: 16 amino acids. J lost 5 bases, V lost 0 bases, and 6 bases had no gene match. Germline V CDR1 and CDR2: LGHNA, YSLEER. CDR3 nucleotide sequence: TGCGCCAGCAGCCAAGATTACAGGGGGGTGGAAAACATTCAGTACTTC. This gives the protein CASSQDYRGVENIQYF.

The J gene is TRBJ1-5, the V gene TRBV2; a weak D match, TRBD1 (5 bases). The CDR3 contains 15 residues. Germline assignment: CDR1 SNHLY and CDR2 FYNNEI. Trimming pared 7 bases from V and 1 base from J, leaving 14 bases between. CDR3 sequence: CASKKGDYSNQPQHF. Written as DNA, the CDR3 is TGTGCCAGCAAAAAAGGGGACTACAGCAATCAGCCCCAGCATTTT.

The V gene is TRBV2, the J gene TRBJ1-4; maybe TRBD1 (6 bases). Per the germline V gene, CDR1 is SNHLY and CDR2 is FYNNEI. Between the trimmed V and J ends, which lost 10 bases and 8 bases, there was a span of 14 bases. The CDR3 spans 12 residues. The CDR3 is CATQDRLEKLFF. As DNA, the CDR3 is TGTGCCACCCAGGACAGACTAGAAAAACTGTTTTTT.

The chain combines TRBV7-2 with TRBJ1-2; D is possibly TRBD1 (6 bases). The germline gives CDR1 SGHTA, CDR2 FQGNSA. The length of the CDR3 is 12 residues. The CDR3 DNA reads TGTGCAGAGGGGGGGAATAGCTATGGCTACACCTTC. Translation gives CAEGGNSYGYTF.

CDR3 DNA: TGTGCCAGCAACTTAGCGGGAGGCACCTCGTCCGAGCAGTACTTC. This sequence encodes CASNLAGGTSSEQYF. The V call is TRBV27, the J call TRBJ2-7, with 10 bases aligning to TRBD2. This CDR3 comprises 15 residues. Losses at the gene ends were 7 bases for V and 6 bases for J; bases not matched to a gene: 12. Germline CDR1 MNHEY, CDR2 SMNVEV (reference sequence).